This passage covers 25 T cell receptor beta chains from one sample sequenced in a study of blood T cells in healthy people across ages. Next came a second PCR, run for about 7 to 12 cycles, which used a sample-barcoded 5' primer along with a J-beta primer mix. In TCRdb, the 5' RACE reads were re-called with MiXCR into one record per CDR3 protein. Among about a million distinct CDR3 sequences listed, 30% to 40% were seen once. The sample was blood. The source of these receptors is a man between 18 and 29 years old in good health.

The sample holds a few counts of this clonotype. V is TRBV14 and J is TRBJ1-1; weak D call: TRBD1 (5 bases). The CDR3 has 12 amino acids. CDR1 and CDR2 (germline): SGHDN, FVKESK. V lost 4 bases and J 10 bases, leaving 13 bases between the germline ends. For the CDR3, the DNA is TGTGCCAGCAGCCGGAAAAGCAGGGTAGCTTTCTTT. This translates into CASSRKSRVAFF.

Comments on this clonotype: The junction does not match germline at one end; this may be a read error. This chain joins TRBV7-2 and TRBJ2-1; D is possibly TRBD1 (7 bases). CDR3 length: 15 amino acids. CDR1 is SGHTA, CDR2 FQGNSA, per germline. The CDR3: CAGSRRGEGLNEQFF. The CDR3 DNA reads TGTGCCGGCAGCCGCAGGGGGGAAGGTTTGAATGAGCAGTTCTTC. The variable domain in full, with the rest retrieved from reference TRBV7-2 and TRBJ2-1, is GAGVSQSPSNKVTEKGKDVELRCDPISGHTALYWYRQSLGQGLEFLIYFQGNSAPDKSGLPSDRFSAERTGGSVSTLTIQRTQQEDSAVYLCAGSRRGEGLNEQFFGPGTRLTVL.

V and J are TRBV4-1 and TRBJ2-5; D gene ambiguous. This CDR3 contains 13 residues. Trimming took 5 bases from V and 5 from J, leaving 12 bases between them. The germline V gene encodes CDR1 MGHRA and CDR2 YSYEKL. This chain's CDR3 is CASSDLVAETQYF. Written as DNA, the CDR3 is TGCGCCAGCAGCGATTTGGTGGCGGAGACCCAGTACTTC.

The chain has TRBV5-1 and TRBJ1-4, with a weak D call TRBD1 (5 bases). Trimming took 4 bases from V and 8 from J, leaving 18 bases between them. Germline lookup yields CDR1 SGHRS and CDR2 YFSETQ. The CDR3 loop spans 15 amino acids. CDR3 DNA sequence: TGCGCCAGCAGCCAAAGACAGAGGGCTGAGGAAAAACTGTTTTTT. Its translation is CASSQRQRAEEKLFF. Drawing the rest from reference TRBV5-1 and TRBJ1-4, the complete variable domain is KAGVTQTPRYLIKTRGQQVTLSCSPISGHRSVSWYQQTPGQGLQFLFEYFSETQRNKGNFPGRFSGRQFSNSRSEMNVSTLELGDSALYLCASSQRQRAEEKLFFGSGTQLSVL.

The chain uses TRBV28 and TRBJ1-2; D may be TRBD1 (5 bases). The CDR3 is 16 residues long. Germline assignment: CDR1 MDHEN and CDR2 SYDVKM. The V end lost 0 bases, the J end lost 0 bases, and 11 bases lay between the germline ends. CDR3 in DNA: TGTGCCAGCAGTTTATGGATGACAGAACCTAACTATGGCTACACCTTC. Translation: CASSLWMTEPNYGYTF.

The chain carries TRBV4-1 and TRBJ2-7; D gene unclear. CDR1 and CDR2 (germline): MGHRA, YSYEKL. The CDR3 spans 17 residues. The V gene lost 3 bases and the J gene lost 1 base, with 19 bases spanning the gap. CDR3 coding DNA: TGCGCCAGCAGCCATGGAATGAAGGCCCGAGATTCCTACGAGCAGTACTTC. This gives the protein CASSHGMKARDSYEQYF.

This chain uses TRBV19 with TRBJ2-7; TRBD1 agrees at 10 bases. The germline V gene has CDR1 LNHDA and CDR2 SQIVND (reference sequence). J lost 6 bases, V lost 6 bases, and 8 bases had no gene match. The CDR3 runs 14 residues. The CDR3 protein is CASRPGTGVSEQYF. CDR3 DNA: TGTGCCAGTAGGCCCGGGACAGGGGTTAGCGAGCAGTACTTC.

The sample holds a few counts of this clonotype. This chain links TRBV20-1 with TRBJ2-3; a weak D match, TRBD1 (6 bases). This CDR3 is 14 amino acids long. V gave up 6 bases and J gave up 5 bases, with 18 bases separating them. Germline V gives CDR1 DFQATT, CDR2 SNEGSKA (reference sequence). The CDR3 loop is CSAPVGALEDTQYF. In DNA form, the CDR3 reads TGCAGTGCCCCAGTGGGGGCGTTAGAAGATACGCAGTATTTT.

This clonotype was observed a few times. The rearrangement links TRBV7-9 to TRBJ2-5; D is unclear. Trimming removed 2 bases at V and 2 bases at J, with 12 bases between. Germline-derived CDR1 and CDR2 are SEHNR and FQNEAQ (reference sequence). This CDR3 contains 15 residues. The CDR3 sequence is CASSLFGSEQETQYF. The DNA for the CDR3 is TGTGCCAGCAGCTTATTTGGTTCTGAACAAGAGACCCAGTACTTC.

The chain has TRBV28 and TRBJ2-4; perhaps TRBD2 as D (6 bases). Germline V gene sequence: CDR1 MDHEN, CDR2 SYDVKM. This CDR3 spans 15 amino acids. Trimming pared 6 bases from V and 8 bases from J, leaving 20 bases between. The CDR3 sequence: CASSPAPSEGYIQYF. Written as DNA, the CDR3 is TGTGCCAGCAGCCCAGCCCCCTCGGAGGGGTACATTCAGTACTTC. The whole variable domain, filled in from reference TRBV28 and TRBJ2-4, reads DVKVTQSSRYLVKRTGEKVFLECVQDMDHENMFWYRQDPGLGLRLIYFSYDVKMKEKGDIPEGYSVSREKKERFSLILESASTNQTSMYLCASSPAPSEGYIQYFGAGTRLSVL.

This clonotype occurred a few times. The genes are TRBV20-1 and TRBJ2-1; perhaps TRBD2 as D (5 bases). Trimming left V 6 bases short and J 7 bases short, with 13 bases between. Looked up from germline, CDR1 is DFQATT and CDR2 is SNEGSKA (reference sequence). This CDR3 is built from 12 residues. The CDR3 DNA reads as TGCAGTGCGAGGACTGGCCTTAATGAGCAGTTCTTC. This sequence encodes CSARTGLNEQFF.

This clonotype has a single count. The V call is TRBV12-3 or TRBV12-4, the J call TRBJ2-3, with D possibly matching TRBD2 (6 bases). The V end was cut by 7 bases, the J end by 0 bases, with 14 bases between. This CDR3 spans 15 amino acids. The CDR3 nucleotides are TGTGCCAGCACCGCAAGCGGGTCTAGCACAGATACGCAGTATTTT. Its translation is CASTASGSSTDTQYF.

This chain connects TRBV5-5 to TRBJ2-5; D is unresolved. The CDR3 has 14 amino acids. Trimming shortened V by 1 base and J by 3 bases, and 10 bases separated the two germline ends. The germline V gene encodes CDR1 SGHKS and CDR2 YYEKEE (reference sequence). The CDR3 sequence: CASSLRASEETQYF. The CDR3 nucleotides read TGTGCCAGCAGCTTGCGCGCCTCCGAAGAGACCCAGTACTTC.

Here the CDR3 DNA reads TGTGCCAGCAGTGAGGGGGGCCGGCCCCAGCATTTT. Its protein is CASSEGGRPQHF. The genes are TRBV2 and TRBJ1-5; D is possibly TRBD1 (6 bases). CDR3 size: 12 residues. Trimming removed 3 bases from V and 9 bases from J, with 9 bases in between. In germline, CDR1 is SNHLY, CDR2 FYNNEI.

This clonotype was observed a handful of times. The chain couples TRBV15 to TRBJ2-1; D remains unclear. Germline assignment: CDR1 LNHNV and CDR2 YYDKDF (reference sequence). The CDR3 loop spans 15 amino acids. Trimming removed 0 bases at V and 5 bases at J, with 11 bases between. In DNA, the CDR3 is TGTGCCACCAGCAGAGAGGCCTTCAGCCACAATGAGCAGTTCTTC. Amino acids: CATSREAFSHNEQFF.

At least ten counts were recorded for this clonotype. The chain employs TRBV2 and TRBJ2-3; 7 bases are shared with TRBD1. The CDR3 is 13 amino acids. V shed 6 bases and J 2 bases; nucleotides not matched to a gene: 2. Germline CDR1 reads SNHLY; CDR2 reads FYNNEI. The CDR3 DNA reads TGTGCCAGCAGCGACAGGGCCACAGATACGCAGTATTTT. It encodes CASSDRATDTQYF. Variable domain in full (rest from reference TRBV2 and TRBJ2-3): EPEVTQTPSHQVTQMGQEVILRCVPISNHLYFYWYRQILGQKVEFLVSFYNNEISEKSEIFDDQFSVERPDGSNFTLKIRSTKLEDSAMYFCASSDRATDTQYFGPGTRLTVL.

The rearrangement joins TRBV7-9 to TRBJ1-1; no clear D. Trimming pared 4 bases from V and 11 bases from J, leaving 11 bases between. Germline values: CDR1 SEHNR, CDR2 FQNEAQ (reference sequence). This CDR3 has 11 residues. CDR3 coding DNA: TGTGCCAGCAGCTCCTACAGTAAGGCTTTCTTT. Its protein product is CASSSYSKAFF.

There are a few counts of this clonotype. The chain is built from TRBV9 and TRBJ1-1, with TRBD1 matching 7 bases. CDR1 SGDLS and CDR2 YYNGEE come from the germline V gene. V lost 3 bases, J lost 0 bases, and 8 bases stayed unmatched. The CDR3 spans 16 residues. CDR3 sequence: CASSGGPDRLNTEAFF. In nucleotides, the CDR3 is TGTGCCAGCAGCGGAGGTCCGGACAGGCTGAACACTGAAGCTTTCTTT.

The CDR3 region has the DNA TGCGCCAGCAGCTTCACGTCTGAGGGGTACAATGAGCAGTTCTTC. This gives the protein CASSFTSEGYNEQFF. V and J are TRBV5-1 and TRBJ2-1; possibly TRBD1 or TRBD2 for D (5 bases each). V gave up 2 bases and J gave up 4 bases, with 13 bases separating them. Germline V gives CDR1 SGHRS, CDR2 YFSETQ. CDR3 length: 15 amino acids.

This clonotype has more than one count but fewer than ten. This chain links TRBV12-3 or TRBV12-4 with TRBJ2-3; D not certain. CDR3 length: 16 residues. V shed 4 bases and J shed 0 bases, with 14 bases lying between them. The CDR3 sequence: CASSSLFRRSTDTQYF. The CDR3, as DNA: TGTGCCAGCAGTTCCCTTTTTCGGCGGAGCACAGATACGCAGTATTTT.

This clonotype was seen many times. The rearrangement uses TRBV29-1 and TRBJ2-1, with 9 bases aligning to TRBD2. With 6 bases clipped from V and 10 bases from J, the junction kept 4 bases outside the gene matches. This CDR3 is built from 11 residues. Germline V lookup: CDR1 SQVTM, CDR2 ANQGSEA. CDR3 DNA sequence: TGCAGCGTGGGACTAGCACGAGAGCAGTTCTTC. Encoded protein: CSVGLAREQFF.

This clonotype was found a few times. The chain is built from TRBV27 and TRBJ2-1; D not resolved. The J call is uncertain, as TRBJ2-7 better fits the DNA end. The length of the CDR3 is 17 residues. Germline V gives CDR1 MNHEY, CDR2 SMNVEV (reference sequence). CDR3 in amino acids: CASSWADRRSSYNEQYF. CDR3 in DNA: TGTGCCAGCAGTTGGGCAGACCGTCGGAGCTCCTACAATGAGCAGTACTTC.

There are a few counts of this clonotype. V is TRBV18 and J is TRBJ1-5; weak D call: TRBD1 (6 bases). This CDR3 has 16 residues. From germline, CDR1 is KGHSH and CDR2 LQKENI. V was clipped by 6 bases and J by 1 base, with 16 bases between them. The CDR3 protein is CASSLRTAESNQPQHF. CDR3 coding DNA: TGTGCCAGCTCCCTCCGGACAGCAGAAAGCAATCAGCCCCAGCATTTT.

The J gene is TRBJ2-4, the V gene TRBV7-2; D remains unclear. Germline V gene sequence: CDR1 SGHTA, CDR2 FQGNSA. The CDR3 is 15 amino acids. Trimming pared 5 bases from V and 13 bases from J, leaving 24 bases between. CDR3 protein: CASSTDGISYNEQYF. In nucleotides, the CDR3 is TGTGCCAGCAGCACTGACGGCATATCCTACAATGAGCAGTACTTC. The full variable domain, rest sourced from reference TRBV7-2 and TRBJ2-4, is GAGVSQSPSNKVTEKGKDVELRCDPISGHTALYWYRQSLGQGLEFLIYFQGNSAPDKSGLPSDRFSAERTGGSVSTLTIQRTQQEDSAVYLCASSTDGISYNEQYFGAGTRLSVL.

The chain joins TRBV7-2 to TRBJ2-7; D possibly corresponds to TRBD2 (6 bases). Trimming left V 1 base short and J 2 bases short, with 21 bases between. The CDR3 has 18 residues. The germline gives CDR1 SGHTA, CDR2 FQGNSA. In nucleotides, the CDR3 is TGTGCCAGCAGCTTAGTTATTAGCGGCTCCGTAACCCCCTACGAGCAGTACTTC. The encoded protein is CASSLVISGSVTPYEQYF.